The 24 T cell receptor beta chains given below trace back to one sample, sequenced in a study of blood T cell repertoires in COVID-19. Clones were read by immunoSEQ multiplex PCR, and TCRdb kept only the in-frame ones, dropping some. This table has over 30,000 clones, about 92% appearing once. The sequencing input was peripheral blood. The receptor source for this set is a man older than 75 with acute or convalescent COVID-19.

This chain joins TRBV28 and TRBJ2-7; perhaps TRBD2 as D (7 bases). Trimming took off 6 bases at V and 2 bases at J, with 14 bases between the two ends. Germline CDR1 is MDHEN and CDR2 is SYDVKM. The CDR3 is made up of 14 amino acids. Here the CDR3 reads CASSTTGGPYEQYF. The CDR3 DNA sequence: TGTGCCAGCAGCACAACGGGGGGCCCCTACGAGCAGTACTTC.

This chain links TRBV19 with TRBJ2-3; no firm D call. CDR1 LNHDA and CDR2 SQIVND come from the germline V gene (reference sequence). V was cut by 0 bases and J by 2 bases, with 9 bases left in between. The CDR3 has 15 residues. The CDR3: CASSIDSVYTDTQYF. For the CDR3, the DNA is TGTGCCAGTAGTATAGACTCGGTCTACACAGATACGCAGTATTTT.

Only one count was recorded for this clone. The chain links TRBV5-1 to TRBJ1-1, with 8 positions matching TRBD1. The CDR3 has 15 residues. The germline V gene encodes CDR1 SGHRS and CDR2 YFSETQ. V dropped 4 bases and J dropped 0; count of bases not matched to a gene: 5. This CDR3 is CASSLRGQVNTEAFF. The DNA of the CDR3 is TGCGCCAGCAGCCTCAGGGGACAGGTGAACACTGAAGCTTTCTTT.

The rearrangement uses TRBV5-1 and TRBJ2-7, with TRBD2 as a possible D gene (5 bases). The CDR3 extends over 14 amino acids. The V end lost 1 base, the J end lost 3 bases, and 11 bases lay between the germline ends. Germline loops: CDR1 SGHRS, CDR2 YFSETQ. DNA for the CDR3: TGCGCCAGCAGCTTGCGCGGGCCTAACTACGAGCAGTACTTC. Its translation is CASSLRGPNYEQYF.

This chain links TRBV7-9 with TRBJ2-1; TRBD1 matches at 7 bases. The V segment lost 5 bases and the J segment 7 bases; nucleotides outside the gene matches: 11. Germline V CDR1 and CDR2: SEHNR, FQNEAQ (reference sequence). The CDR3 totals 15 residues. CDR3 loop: CASSALGGPLNEQFF. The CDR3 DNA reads TGTGCCAGCAGCGCACTAGGGGGCCCGTTGAATGAGCAGTTCTTC.

This chain's CDR3 is CASSWQNAGGDTQYF. The DNA of the CDR3 is TGTGCCAGCAGTTGGCAGAACGCCGGGGGAGATACGCAGTATTTT. The rearrangement uses TRBV6-5 and TRBJ2-3, with D tentatively TRBD2 (6 bases). This CDR3 comprises 15 residues. Germline V gene lookup returns CDR1 MNHEY and CDR2 SVGAGI. The V end was cut by 4 bases, the J end by 5 bases, with 16 bases between.

The chain's CDR3 is CASSLTRGEQYF. The CDR3 bases are TGTGCCAGCAGCCTTACTCGGGGAGAGCAGTACTTC. J is TRBJ2-7 and V is TRBV2; possible D gene TRBD2, 5 bases. The V gene lost 6 bases and the J gene lost 7 bases, with 13 bases spanning the gap. CDR1 SNHLY and CDR2 FYNNEI come from the germline V gene. The CDR3 extends over 12 amino acids.

CDR3 loop: CATKSAGNEQFF. CDR3 nucleotide sequence: TGTGCCACCAAATCTGCCGGGAATGAGCAGTTCTTC. The chain carries TRBV24-1 and TRBJ2-1; D gene unclear. Germline V lookup: CDR1 KGHDR, CDR2 SFDVKD. The V gene lost 8 bases and the J gene lost 7 bases, with 11 bases spanning the gap. This CDR3 is 12 amino acids long.

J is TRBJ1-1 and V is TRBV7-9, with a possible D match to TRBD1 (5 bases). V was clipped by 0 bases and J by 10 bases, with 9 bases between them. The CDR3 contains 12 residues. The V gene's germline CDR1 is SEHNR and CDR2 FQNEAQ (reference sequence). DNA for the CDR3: TGTGCCAGCAGCTTAGCGGGGGGTTCAGCTTTCTTT. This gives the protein CASSLAGGSAFF. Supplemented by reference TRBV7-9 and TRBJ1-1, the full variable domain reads DTGVSQNPRHKITKRGQNVTFRCDPISEHNRLYWYRQTLGQGPEFLTYFQNEAQLEKSRLLSDRFSAERPKGSFSTLEIQRTEQGDSAMYLCASSLAGGSAFFGQGTRLTVV.

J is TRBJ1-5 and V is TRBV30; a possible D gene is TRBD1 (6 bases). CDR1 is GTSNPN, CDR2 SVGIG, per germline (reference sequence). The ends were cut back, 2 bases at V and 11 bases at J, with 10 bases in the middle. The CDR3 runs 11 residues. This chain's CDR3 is CAWSRDRTQHF. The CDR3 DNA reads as TGTGCCTGGAGTCGCGACAGGACCCAGCATTTT.

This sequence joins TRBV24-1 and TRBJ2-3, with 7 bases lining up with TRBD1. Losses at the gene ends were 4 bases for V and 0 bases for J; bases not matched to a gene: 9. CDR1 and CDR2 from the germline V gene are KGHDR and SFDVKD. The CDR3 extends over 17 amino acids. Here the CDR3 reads CATSDNRRQGSTDTQYF. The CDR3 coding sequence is TGTGCCACCAGTGACAACAGACGACAGGGTAGCACAGATACGCAGTATTTT.

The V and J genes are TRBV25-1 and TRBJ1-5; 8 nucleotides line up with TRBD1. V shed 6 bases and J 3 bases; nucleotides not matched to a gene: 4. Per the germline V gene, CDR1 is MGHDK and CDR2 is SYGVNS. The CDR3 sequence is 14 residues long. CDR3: CASSGQGFNQPQHF. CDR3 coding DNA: TGTGCCAGCAGCGGACAGGGCTTCAATCAGCCCCAGCATTTT.

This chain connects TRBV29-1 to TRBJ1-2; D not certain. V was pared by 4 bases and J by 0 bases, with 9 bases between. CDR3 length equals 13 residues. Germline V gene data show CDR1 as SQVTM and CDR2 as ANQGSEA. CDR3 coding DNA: TGCAGCGTTGCAAAGGGAGCTAACTATGGCTACACCTTC. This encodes CSVAKGANYGYTF.

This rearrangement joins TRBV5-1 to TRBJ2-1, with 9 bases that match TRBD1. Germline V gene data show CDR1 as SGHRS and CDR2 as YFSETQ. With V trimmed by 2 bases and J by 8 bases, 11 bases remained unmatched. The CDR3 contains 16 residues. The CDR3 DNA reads TGCGCCAGCAGCTTCATTGGGCGACAGGGGGTCCATGAGCAGTTCTTC. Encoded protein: CASSFIGRQGVHEQFF.

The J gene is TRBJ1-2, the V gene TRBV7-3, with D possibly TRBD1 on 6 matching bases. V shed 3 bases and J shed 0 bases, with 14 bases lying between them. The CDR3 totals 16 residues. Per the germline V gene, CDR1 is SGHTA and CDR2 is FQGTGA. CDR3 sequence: CASSLYRTASNYGYTF. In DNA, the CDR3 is TGTGCCAGCAGCTTGTATCGGACAGCCTCTAACTATGGCTACACCTTC.

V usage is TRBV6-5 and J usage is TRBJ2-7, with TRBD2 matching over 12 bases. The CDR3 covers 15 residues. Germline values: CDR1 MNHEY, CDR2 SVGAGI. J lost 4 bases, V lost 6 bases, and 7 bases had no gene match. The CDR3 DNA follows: TGTGCCAGCAGACTAGCGGGGGGCCCTCAATACGAGCAGTACTTC. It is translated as CASRLAGGPQYEQYF.

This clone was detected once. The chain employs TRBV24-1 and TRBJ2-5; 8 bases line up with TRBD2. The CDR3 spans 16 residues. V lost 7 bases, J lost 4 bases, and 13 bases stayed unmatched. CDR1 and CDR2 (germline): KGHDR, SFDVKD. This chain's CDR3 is CATRPSAGLEAETQYF. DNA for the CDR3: TGTGCCACCAGGCCCTCAGCGGGACTAGAGGCAGAGACCCAGTACTTC.

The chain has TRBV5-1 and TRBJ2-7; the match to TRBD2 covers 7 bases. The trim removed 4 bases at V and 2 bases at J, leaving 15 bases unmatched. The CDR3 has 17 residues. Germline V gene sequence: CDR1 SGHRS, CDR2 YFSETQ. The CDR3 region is CASSGDRGGGRAYEQYF. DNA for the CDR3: TGCGCCAGCAGCGGTGACCGCGGGGGAGGGCGCGCCTACGAGCAGTACTTC.

Here the CDR3 reads CASSLIFQVLRQPQHF. The DNA for the CDR3 is TGTGCCAGCAGTCTTATATTCCAGGTTCTCCGTCAGCCCCAGCATTTT. The V and J genes are TRBV28 and TRBJ1-5; D unclear. The V gene's germline CDR1 is MDHEN and CDR2 SYDVKM. This CDR3 is 16 amino acids long. V was cut by 5 bases and J by 6 bases, with 20 bases left in between.

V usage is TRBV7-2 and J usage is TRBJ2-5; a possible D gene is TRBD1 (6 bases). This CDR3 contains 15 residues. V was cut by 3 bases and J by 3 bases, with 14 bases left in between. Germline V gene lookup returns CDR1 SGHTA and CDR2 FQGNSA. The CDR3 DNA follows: TGTGCCAGCAGCTTCCAGGGGCTTGTGGAAGAGACCCAGTACTTC. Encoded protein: CASSFQGLVEETQYF.

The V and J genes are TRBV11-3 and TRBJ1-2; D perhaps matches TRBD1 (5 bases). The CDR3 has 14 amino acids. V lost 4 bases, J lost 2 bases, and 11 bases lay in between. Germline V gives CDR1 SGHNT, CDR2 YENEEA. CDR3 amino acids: CASSSEDINYGYTF. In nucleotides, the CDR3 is TGTGCCAGCAGCTCCGAGGACATAAACTATGGCTACACCTTC.

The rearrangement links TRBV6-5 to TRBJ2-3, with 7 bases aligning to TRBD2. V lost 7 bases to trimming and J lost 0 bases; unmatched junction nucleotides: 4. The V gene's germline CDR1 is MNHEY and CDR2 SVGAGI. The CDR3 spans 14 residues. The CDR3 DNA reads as TGTGCCAGCAAAGTTAGCGGGAGCACAGATACGCAGTATTTT. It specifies CASKVSGSTDTQYF.

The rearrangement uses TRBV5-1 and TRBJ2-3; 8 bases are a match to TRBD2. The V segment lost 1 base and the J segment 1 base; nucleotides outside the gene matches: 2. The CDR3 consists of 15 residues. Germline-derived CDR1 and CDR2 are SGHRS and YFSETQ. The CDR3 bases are TGCGCCAGCAGCTTGACAGCGGGGGGCACAGATACGCAGTATTTT. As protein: CASSLTAGGTDTQYF. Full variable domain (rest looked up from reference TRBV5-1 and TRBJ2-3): KAGVTQTPRYLIKTRGQQVTLSCSPISGHRSVSWYQQTPGQGLQFLFEYFSETQRNKGNFPGRFSGRQFSNSRSEMNVSTLELGDSALYLCASSLTAGGTDTQYFGPGTRLTVL.

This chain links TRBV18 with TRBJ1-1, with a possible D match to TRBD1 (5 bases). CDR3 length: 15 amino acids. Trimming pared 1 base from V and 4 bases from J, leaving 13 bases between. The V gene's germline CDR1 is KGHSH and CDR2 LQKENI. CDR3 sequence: CASSPREGRGTEAFF. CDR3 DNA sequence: TGTGCCAGCTCACCACGGGAGGGGCGAGGCACTGAAGCTTTCTTT.